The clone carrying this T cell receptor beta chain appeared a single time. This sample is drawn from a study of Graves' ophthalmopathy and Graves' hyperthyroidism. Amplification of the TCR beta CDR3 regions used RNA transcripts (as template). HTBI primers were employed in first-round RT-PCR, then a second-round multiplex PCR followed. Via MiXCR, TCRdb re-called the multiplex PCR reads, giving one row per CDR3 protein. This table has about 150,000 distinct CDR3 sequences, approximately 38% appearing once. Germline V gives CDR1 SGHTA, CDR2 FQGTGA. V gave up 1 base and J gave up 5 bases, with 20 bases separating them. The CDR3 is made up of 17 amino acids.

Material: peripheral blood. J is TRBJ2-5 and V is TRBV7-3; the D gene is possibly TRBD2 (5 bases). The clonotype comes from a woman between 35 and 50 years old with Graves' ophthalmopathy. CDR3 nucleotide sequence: TGTGCCAGCAGCTTAAGGCCTAGGGCTAGTCCGGGGGAGACCCAGTACTTC. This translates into CASSLRPRASPGETQYF.